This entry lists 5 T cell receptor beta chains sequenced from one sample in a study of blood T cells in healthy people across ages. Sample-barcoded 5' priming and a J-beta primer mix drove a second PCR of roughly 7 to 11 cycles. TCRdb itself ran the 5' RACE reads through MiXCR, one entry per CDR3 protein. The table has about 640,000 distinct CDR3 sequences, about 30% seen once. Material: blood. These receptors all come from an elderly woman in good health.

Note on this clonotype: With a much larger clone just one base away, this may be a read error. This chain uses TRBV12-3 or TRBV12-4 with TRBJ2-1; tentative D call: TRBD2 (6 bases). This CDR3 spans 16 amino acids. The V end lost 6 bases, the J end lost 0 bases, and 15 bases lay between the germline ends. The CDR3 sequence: CASSPQEGGSYNEQFF. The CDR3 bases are TGTGCCAGCAGCCCACAGGAGGGCGGCTCCTACAATGAGCAGTTCTTC.

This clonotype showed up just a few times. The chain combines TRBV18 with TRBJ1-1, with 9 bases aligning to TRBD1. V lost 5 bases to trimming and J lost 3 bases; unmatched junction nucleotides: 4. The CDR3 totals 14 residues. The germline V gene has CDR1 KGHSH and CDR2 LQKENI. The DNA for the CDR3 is TGTGCCAGCTCAAGGGACAGGGCGGACACTGAAGCTTTCTTT. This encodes CASSRDRADTEAFF. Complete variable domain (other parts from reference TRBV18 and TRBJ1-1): NAGVMQNPRHLVRRRGQEARLRCSPMKGHSHVYWYRQLPEEGLKFMVYLQKENIIDESGMPKERFSAEFPKEGPSILRIQQVVRGDSAAYFCASSRDRADTEAFFGQGTRLTVV.

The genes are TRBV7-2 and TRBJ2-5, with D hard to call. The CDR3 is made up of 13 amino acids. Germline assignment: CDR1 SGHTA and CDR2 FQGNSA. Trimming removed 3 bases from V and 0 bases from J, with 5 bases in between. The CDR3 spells CASSFQYQETQYF. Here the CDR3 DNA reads TGTGCCAGCAGCTTCCAGTACCAAGAGACCCAGTACTTC.

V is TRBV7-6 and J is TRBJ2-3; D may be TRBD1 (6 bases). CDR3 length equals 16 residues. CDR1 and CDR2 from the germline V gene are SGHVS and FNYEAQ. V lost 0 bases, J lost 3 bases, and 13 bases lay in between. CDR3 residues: CASSLARTGKTDTQYF. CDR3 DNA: TGTGCCAGCAGCTTAGCGAGAACAGGGAAAACAGATACGCAGTATTTT.

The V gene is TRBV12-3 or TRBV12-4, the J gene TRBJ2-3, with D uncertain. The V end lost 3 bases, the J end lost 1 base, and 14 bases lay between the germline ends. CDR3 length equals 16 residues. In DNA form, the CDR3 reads TGTGCCAGCAGTTTTCGGAGAAAGGTTGGCACAGATACGCAGTATTTT. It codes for CASSFRRKVGTDTQYF.